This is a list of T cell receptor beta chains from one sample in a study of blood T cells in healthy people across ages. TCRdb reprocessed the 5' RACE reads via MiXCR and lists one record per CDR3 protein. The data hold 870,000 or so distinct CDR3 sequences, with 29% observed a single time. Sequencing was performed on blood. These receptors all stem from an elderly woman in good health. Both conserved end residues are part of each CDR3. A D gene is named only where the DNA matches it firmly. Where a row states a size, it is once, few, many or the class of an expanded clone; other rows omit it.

TGTGCCAGCAGTGAAATGCAGGGGAAGGGCTATGGCTACACCTTC,CASSEMQGKGYGYTF,-,TRBJ1-2,TRBV25-1,many
TGTGCCAGCAGCTCATTCCGGACTAGCGGGGGAGGCGGGACCCAGTACTTC,CASSSFRTSGGGGTQYF,TRBD2,TRBJ2-5,TRBV7-9,many
TGTGCCAACTCTGTGGGGGGAGCGTCGACTAATGAAAAACTGTTTTTT,CANSVGGASTNEKLFF,-,TRBJ1-4,TRBV6-4,-
TGTGCCAGCAGCCAACAACTCGGCCTCAGGGGAGATACGCAGTATTTT,CASSQQLGLRGDTQYF,-,TRBJ2-3,TRBV7-2,many
TGTGCCAGCAGCCAAATCACGTCCGGGCCCCAGCATTTT,CASSQITSGPQHF,-,TRBJ1-5,TRBV3-1,-
TGTGCCAGCACATGGGCAGGGGGAAACACTGAAGCTTTCTTT,CASTWAGGNTEAFF,TRBD1,TRBJ1-1,TRBV6-5,-
TGTGCCAGCAGTCTTAGCGGGGGGGCTTTAAATGAGCAGTTCTTC,CASSLSGGALNEQFF,TRBD2,TRBJ2-1,TRBV12-3/TRBV12-4,many
TGTGCCAGCAGCTTTCGACCCTCCTCTGGGGCCAACGTCCTGACTTTC,CASSFRPSSGANVLTF,-,TRBJ2-6,TRBV7-2,many
TGTGCCAGCAGCTTGGACTACAGCGAGCAGTACTTC,CASSLDYSEQYF,-,TRBJ2-7,TRBV7-6,once
TGTGCCAGCAGCCAAGAGGGCCTGAGCACTGAAGCTTTCTTT,CASSQEGLSTEAFF,-,TRBJ1-1,TRBV3-1,-
TGTGCCAGCAGTTCCCGGAAGGGAGGGGTAACAGATACGCAGTATTTT,CASSSRKGGVTDTQYF,TRBD2,TRBJ2-3,TRBV28,-
TGTGCCAGCAGCTTTGGGCCTCGGACGATCGGGGAGCTGTTTTTT,CASSFGPRTIGELFF,-,TRBJ2-2,TRBV13,-